These 13 T cell receptor beta chains were sequenced from one sample in a study of regulatory and conventional T cells in RAG deficiency. Clones were read by immunoSEQ multiplex PCR, and TCRdb kept only the in-frame ones, dropping some. Of tens of thousands of clones detected, around nine tenths appear once; the ten largest clones hold roughly 0.82%. Genomic DNA came from blood regulatory T cells gated CD4+ CD25-high CD127-low. These data also featured in a second study, about regulatory T cells. Turning to that study: The primer mix had 52 TRBV and 13 TRBJ primers.

Source material: Tregs sorted from blood. The receptor set was obtained from a human donor in good health.

The chain is built from TRBV10-1 and TRBJ2-7; D gene unclear. The ends were cut back, 7 bases at V and 1 base at J, with 17 bases in the middle. The germline CDR1 and CDR2 sequences are WNHNN and SYGVQD (reference sequence). CDR3 length equals 15 residues. The CDR3 coding sequence is TGCGCCAGCACTTCATACAAGCACAGTTCCTACGAGCAGTACTTC. It yields the protein CASTSYKHSSYEQYF.

The rearrangement uses TRBV6-1 and TRBJ1-6, with TRBD1 matching 8 bases. The CDR3 sequence is 14 residues long. The germline V gene has CDR1 MNHNS and CDR2 SASEGT. J was trimmed by 9 bases and V by 6 bases; bases with no gene match: 7. CDR3 DNA: TGTGCCAGCAGGCAGGGGGCGAATGGTTCACCCCTCCACTTT. Translating gives CASRQGANGSPLHF.

The rearrangement joins TRBV7-2 to TRBJ1-4, with D possibly being TRBD1 (6 bases). The CDR3 contains 14 residues. The germline V and J ends were trimmed by 3 bases and 6 bases, with 11 bases remaining between them. The germline V gene encodes CDR1 SGHTA and CDR2 FQGNSA. CDR3 DNA: TGTGCCAGCAGCTTGGGGGGCCTTGATGAAAAACTGTTTTTT. Translated: CASSLGGLDEKLFF. The variable domain in full, completed from reference TRBV7-2 and TRBJ1-4, reads GAGVSQSPSNKVTEKGKDVELRCDPISGHTALYWYRQSLGQGLEFLIYFQGNSAPDKSGLPSDRFSAERTGGSVSTLTIQRTQQEDSAVYLCASSLGGLDEKLFFGSGTQLSVL.

The chain uses TRBV9 and TRBJ1-1, with no clear D. Trimming took off 3 bases at V and 4 bases at J, with 13 bases between the two ends. The germline V gene has CDR1 SGDLS and CDR2 YYNGEE. There are 14 residues in the CDR3. In DNA, the CDR3 is TGTGCCAGCAGCGCCCCAGGTGTTCCCACTGAAGCTTTCTTT. Protein: CASSAPGVPTEAFF.

This chain links TRBV5-4 with TRBJ2-5; 10 bases match TRBD2. This CDR3 comprises 16 residues. Germline V gene data show CDR1 as SGHNT and CDR2 as YYREEE (reference sequence). V shed 3 bases and J 1 base; nucleotides not matched to a gene: 6. CDR3 residues: CASSYTSGAAQETQYF. In nucleotides, the CDR3 is TGTGCCAGCAGCTACACTAGCGGGGCCGCCCAAGAGACCCAGTACTTC.

The chain joins TRBV7-2 to TRBJ1-1; perhaps TRBD1 as D (5 bases). The V end was cut by 5 bases, the J end by 0 bases, with 13 bases between. CDR1 and CDR2 (germline): SGHTA, FQGNSA. The CDR3 spans 15 residues. The DNA for the CDR3 is TGTGCCAGCAGCACCTACAGGAAAATGAACACTGAAGCTTTCTTT. Residues: CASSTYRKMNTEAFF.

This clone was seen a handful of times. The chain recombines TRBV5-6 with TRBJ1-2, with unresolved D. The CDR3 has 15 residues. Looked up from germline, CDR1 is SGHDT and CDR2 is YYEEEE. V dropped 6 bases and J dropped 7 bases, with 22 bases sitting between them. The CDR3 is CASTYWATLSGGYTF. In DNA, the CDR3 is TGTGCCAGCACCTATTGGGCGACCCTCTCCGGTGGCTACACCTTC.

This clone was counted once. V is TRBV19 and J is TRBJ1-5; no definite D call. Germline CDR1 LNHDA, CDR2 SQIVND (reference sequence). There are 15 residues in the CDR3. With 3 bases removed from V and 0 bases from J, the gap between germline ends came to 9 bases. In DNA form, the CDR3 reads TGTGCCAGTAGTATTACCCCAGATAGCAATCAGCCCCAGCATTTT. It is translated as CASSITPDSNQPQHF.

This chain links TRBV9 with TRBJ2-5; the match to TRBD2 covers 9 bases. The V gene's germline CDR1 is SGDLS and CDR2 YYNGEE. Unmatched junction bases numbered 2, after V lost 4 bases and J lost 1 base. CDR3 length equals 14 residues. The CDR3 nucleotides are TGTGCCAGCAGCCAGACTAGCGGCCAAGAGACCCAGTACTTC. As protein: CASSQTSGQETQYF.

This chain uses TRBV10-2 with TRBJ1-6; TRBD1 is a possible D gene (6 bases). This CDR3 has 15 residues. In germline, CDR1 is WSHSY, CDR2 SAAADI. The V end lost 7 bases, the J end lost 7 bases, and 17 bases lay between the germline ends. The CDR3 reads CASTPPTGGNSPLHF. The CDR3 DNA reads as TGCGCCAGCACTCCTCCGACAGGAGGGAATTCACCCCTCCACTTT.

This chain connects TRBV6-5 to TRBJ1-6; maybe TRBD1 (5 bases). CDR1 and CDR2 from the germline V gene are MNHEY and SVGAGI. V lost 1 base, J lost 2 bases, and 9 bases lay in between. The CDR3 is 16 amino acids. CDR3 sequence (DNA): TGTGCCAGCAGTTACTTCAGACAGACCTATAATTCACCCCTCCACTTT. Translated, it gives CASSYFRQTYNSPLHF.

This chain joins TRBV5-6 and TRBJ1-2; D call uncertain. V gave up 0 bases and J gave up 4 bases, with 10 bases separating them. This CDR3 spans 14 amino acids. Germline loops: CDR1 SGHDT, CDR2 YYEEEE. The CDR3 DNA sequence: TGTGCCAGCAGCTTGGTAAACGGCCCCTATGGCTACACCTTC. This sequence encodes CASSLVNGPYGYTF. Complete variable domain (other parts from reference TRBV5-6 and TRBJ1-2): DAGVTQSPTHLIKTRGQQVTLRCSPKSGHDTVSWYQQALGQGPQFIFQYYEEEERQRGNFPDRFSGHQFPNYSSELNVNALLLGDSALYLCASSLVNGPYGYTFGSGTRLTVV.

V gene TRBV14 combines with J gene TRBJ1-2; D unresolved. The germline CDR1 and CDR2 sequences are SGHDN and FVKESK. The CDR3 runs to 14 residues. V was pared by 2 bases and J by 4 bases, with 11 bases between. CDR3 bases: TGTGCCAGCAGCCAATGGTTAGGAAGCTATGGCTACACCTTC. It specifies CASSQWLGSYGYTF.